This T cell receptor (beta chain) is drawn from a study of tumor and adjacent non-tumor tissue in lung cancer. Study background: Stage I to III disease affected over nine men and 5 women aged roughly 30 to 80. On average, productive TCRbeta reads reached about 4.17 million per sample.

Three rounds of nested PCR, following a modified ARM-PCR protocol, produced the TCRbeta library. TCRdb re-called the multiplex PCR reads with MiXCR, one entry per CDR3 protein. The sample lists about 75,000 distinct CDR3 sequences, under 85% occurring once. Germline V gives CDR1 LGHNT, CDR2 FRNRAP. This CDR3 region has 17 residues. This sample's RNA came from whole unsorted tissue. As concerns this clonotype: Mismatch with germline at one junction end may stem from a read error.

The specimen sequenced was lung tumor tissue. The V gene is TRBV12-5, the J gene TRBJ2-3; a weak D match, TRBD1 (6 bases). The TCR was taken from a woman between 50 and 59 years old with non-small cell lung cancer. Here the CDR3 DNA reads TGTGCTAATGGTTTGGGCTCTCAGGGACACGACATAGATACGCAGTATTTT. Amino acids: CANGLGSQGHDIDTQYF.